The rows below give T cell receptor beta chains drawn from one sample of a study of radiotherapy plus CTLA-4 blockade in lung cancer. Some clones are missing from TCRdb's copy, which holds only in-frame ones; the method was immunoSEQ multiplex PCR. The table records over 30,000 clones, about four fifths of them present only once. The sample in question was peripheral blood, obtained from a patient treated with radiotherapy plus ipilimumab. Receptor source: a human donor with non-small cell lung cancer that progressed on radiotherapy plus ipilimumab. The CDR3 runs from the conserved cysteine through the conserved F or W. A D gene is named only where the DNA matches it firmly. For some rows the clone size is stated as once, few or many, or as a class when expanded; others skip it.

j_gene: TRBJ2-7; d_gene: TRBD1; abundance: NA; v_gene: TRBV6-5; CDR3nt: TGTGCCACTTCCGGGACAGGTCCCTACGAGCAGTACTTC; CDR3aa: CATSGTGPYEQYF
j_gene: TRBJ1-2; d_gene: TRBD1; abundance: few; v_gene: TRBV25-1; CDR3nt: TGTGCCAGTTCATCCGGGACAGGGGTTTCCGTCTATGGCTACACCTTC; CDR3aa: CASSSGTGVSVYGYTF
j_gene: TRBJ2-7; d_gene: TRBD2; abundance: medium-sized; v_gene: TRBV11-2; CDR3nt: TGTGCCAGCAGCGCGGGAGGGTTCCCTTCCTACGAGCAGTACTTC; CDR3aa: CASSAGGFPSYEQYF
j_gene: TRBJ2-6; d_gene: NA; abundance: few; v_gene: TRBV2; CDR3nt: TGTGCCAGCATGCGACAGCTCTCTGGGGCCAACGTCCTGACTTTC; CDR3aa: CASMRQLSGANVLTF
j_gene: TRBJ2-3; d_gene: TRBD1; abundance: once; v_gene: TRBV18; CDR3nt: TGTGCCAGCTCACGCCCGGGACAGGGGCTCTTCACAGATACGCAGTATTTT; CDR3aa: CASSRPGQGLFTDTQYF
j_gene: TRBJ1-5; d_gene: NA; abundance: once; v_gene: TRBV19; CDR3nt: TGTGCCAGTAGTATCCCACACAGCAATCAGCCCCAGCATTTT; CDR3aa: CASSIPHSNQPQHF
j_gene: TRBJ2-5; d_gene: NA; abundance: few; v_gene: TRBV27; CDR3nt: TGTGCCAGCAATTTCGCCGGGACATCCCAAGAGACCCAGTACTTC; CDR3aa: CASNFAGTSQETQYF
j_gene: TRBJ2-4; d_gene: TRBD2; abundance: NA; v_gene: TRBV4-3; CDR3nt: TGCGCCAGCAGCCTGGGATTAAGCGGGGGGGCGGCCAAAAACATTCAGTACTTC; CDR3aa: CASSLGLSGGAAKNIQYF
j_gene: TRBJ1-2; d_gene: TRBD1; abundance: NA; v_gene: TRBV6-6; CDR3nt: TGTGCCAGCAGTGACGGGGACAGCCTCTATGGCTACACCTTC; CDR3aa: CASSDGDSLYGYTF
j_gene: TRBJ1-4; d_gene: TRBD1; abundance: NA; v_gene: TRBV2; CDR3nt: TGTGCCAGCGGGGCCTGGGACAGACCGACAACTAATGAAAAACTGTTTTTT; CDR3aa: CASGAWDRPTTNEKLFF
j_gene: TRBJ1-2; d_gene: TRBD1; abundance: NA; v_gene: TRBV29-1; CDR3nt: TGCAGCGTGCGGACAGGGATCTATGGCTACACCTTC; CDR3aa: CSVRTGIYGYTF
j_gene: TRBJ1-1; d_gene: TRBD1; abundance: few; v_gene: TRBV27; CDR3nt: TGTGCCAGCAGTTTTTTAGGTAGGGGGCTCTGGGTGGGAACTGAAGCTTTCTTT; CDR3aa: CASSFLGRGLWVGTEAFF
j_gene: TRBJ2-5; d_gene: TRBD2; abundance: NA; v_gene: TRBV4-2; CDR3nt: TGTGCCAGCAGCCCAGCCCAAAGCGGGGGGGCGGAGACCCAGTACTTC; CDR3aa: CASSPAQSGGAETQYF
j_gene: TRBJ1-3; d_gene: NA; abundance: NA; v_gene: TRBV6-1; CDR3nt: TGTGCCAGCAGTGAAGGAGTTTGGAGGGACTCTGGAAACACCATATATTTT; CDR3aa: CASSEGVWRDSGNTIYF
j_gene: TRBJ1-3; d_gene: TRBD1; abundance: once; v_gene: TRBV4-1; CDR3nt: TGCGCCAGCAGCCTACAGGGGTTCGGAAACACCATATATTTT; CDR3aa: CASSLQGFGNTIYF
j_gene: TRBJ1-2; d_gene: TRBD1; abundance: NA; v_gene: TRBV6-5; CDR3nt: TGTGCCAGCAGTTACACACAGGGGGCGCATGGCTATGGCTACACCTTC; CDR3aa: CASSYTQGAHGYGYTF